This entry is about one T cell receptor (beta chain). Its antigen is currently unknown. The identical CDR3 is also encoded by other nucleotide sequences in the sample. Sorted-subset replicate PCRs used approximately 190 ng of genomic DNA. This amount corresponded to tens of thousands of T cell genomes. The repertoire was sequenced with immunoSEQ multiplex PCR; TCRdb's copy has only in-frame clones and lacks some. The sample gives over a million clones, approximately 68% of which show up once; approximately 1.5% is in the top ten. This sample was included in a study of shared clonotypes between healthy human individuals. Study-level findings and limits: The study found roughly 5.3% of naive CD4 clonotypes shared across a handful of donors.

The TCR sequence derives from a man in his late teens or twenties in good health. Sequenced sample: memory CD4+ T cells sorted from blood. The sample's subset: CD45RA-negative fraction.

The CDR3 loop reads CASSTGANQPQHF. The CDR3 DNA reads TGCGCCAGCAGCACCGGTGCCAATCAGCCCCAGCATTTT. The gene calls are TRBV5-1 and TRBJ1-5; D gene ambiguous. There are 13 residues in the CDR3. Germline-derived CDR1 and CDR2 are SGHRS and YFSETQ. The V gene lost 4 bases and the J gene lost 3 bases, with 8 bases spanning the gap. Together with reference TRBV5-1 and TRBJ1-5, the CDR3 gives the full variable domain: KAGVTQTPRYLIKTRGQQVTLSCSPISGHRSVSWYQQTPGQGLQFLFEYFSETQRNKGNFPGRFSGRQFSNSRSEMNVSTLELGDSALYLCASSTGANQPQHFGDGTRLSIL.